The T cell receptor (beta chain) under discussion was sequenced for a study of T cells expressing NK-cell markers (dated by TCRdb to 2019 to 2021). Study-wide context: About 8 donors provided sorted CD3+CD56+NKG2C+, CD3+CD56+NKG2C- and CD3+CD56-NKG2C+ T-cell subsets, whose TCR beta-chain repertoires were profiled. Randomly selected healthy volunteers, three men and five women, were used as the eight sequenced donors. Among the eight sequenced donors, seven were HCMV-seropositive and one was HCMV-seronegative. The libraries were sequenced on Illumina HiSeq 2000/2500, MiSeq or NextSeq, producing 2 x 150 bp reads. What the authors observed across the whole study: Those dominant clonotypes were again the most abundant among CD3+CD56-NKG2C+ cells in a few donors, at roughly 25-60.1%. It remained unclear whether the expanded NKG2C-expressing T cell clones were specific for HCMV antigens. In a handful of donors, the dominant CD3+CD56+NKG2C+ clonotypes ranked among the top 10 CD8+ clonotypes, making up 1.0-7.0% of CD8+ T cells.

From the germline V gene (reference sequence), CDR1 is DFQATT and CDR2 is SNEGSKA. Reading from cysteine to phenylalanine, the CDR3 counts 14 amino acids. No DNA sequence is on record. As for this clonotype: Its cognate antigen has yet to be identified.

Sequencing took place on an Illumina HiSeq 2000. The TCR beta cDNA libraries were made using 5'RACE template switching, a step that added both a universal primer site and unique molecular identifiers. cDNA synthesis was primed from the TCR beta constant segment, followed by two successive PCR amplification steps. The study's processing was this. MIGEC was used to demultiplex reads and group reads by UMI, and MiTCR was used to assemble and quantify clonotypes. To remove erroneous sequences, TCR cDNA sequences were retained only when supported by two or more reads. The tcR package was used for downstream repertoire analysis, and clonotypes were matched across fractions by CDR3 nucleotide sequence plus V segment. VDJmatch was used to annotate antigen specificity against VDJdb, with one amino acid substitution allowed in CDR3. Following reprocessing of the reads by TCRdb, the data hold one row per CDR3 protein sequence and no DNA is available. TCRdb's processing, not the study's, gives the V and J calls here. This specimen's table enumerates over 350,000 distinct CDR3 sequences. The ten largest clones add up to roughly 10% of the sample.

To determine HCMV serostatus, a commercial ELISA kit was used to detect HCMV-specific IgG in serum. Peripheral blood mononuclear cells were isolated from blood by Ficoll density gradient centrifugation. The receptor comes from a woman between 50 and 59 years old in good health. Donor details come from another sample of the same person, matched by shared clones. This receptor chain uses TRBV20-1 and TRBJ2-1; absent DNA, TCRdb's TRBD1 call cannot be checked. The sample comprised blood T cells: a sorted CD56 or NKG2C T cell subset, CD4+ or CD8+ T cells, or bulk PBMC T cells (not recorded which). The CDR3 has the sequence CSATPHRANNEQFF.